The 15 T cell receptor beta chains below come from one sample, sequenced in a study of CD8 T cells in ankylosing spondylitis. TCRdb redid the calling of the 5' RACE reads with MiXCR, one entry per CDR3 protein. The sample shows approximately 340,000 distinct CDR3 sequences, roughly 14% of them seen only once. Input material: blood, either unsorted or a sorted T cell fraction (not recorded which). These receptor sequences come from a male donor with ankylosing spondylitis or in good health (not recorded which).

This clonotype was seen ten or more times. The chain carries TRBV27 and TRBJ1-1; D possibly corresponds to TRBD1 (5 bases). V was trimmed by 7 bases and J by 5 bases, leaving 17 bases between them. The length of the CDR3 is 14 residues. Germline values: CDR1 MNHEY, CDR2 SMNVEV (reference sequence). The CDR3 spells CASKPRGGGTEAFF. DNA for the CDR3: TGTGCCAGCAAACCTCGGGGGGGTGGGACTGAAGCTTTCTTT.

This chain uses TRBV20-1 with TRBJ2-4; 12 nucleotides match TRBD2. The CDR3 is 16 amino acids. After removal of 0 bases from V and 8 bases from J, the junction contained 8 bases not matched to a gene. Per germline, CDR1 DFQATT and CDR2 SNEGSKA (reference sequence). As DNA, the CDR3 is TGCAGTGCTAGAGATGTGACTAGCGGGAGTCTGTACATTCAGTACTTC. It yields the protein CSARDVTSGSLYIQYF.

The rearrangement joins TRBV20-1 to TRBJ2-3; D may be TRBD2 (6 bases). The CDR3 is 14 amino acids. Trimming removed 5 bases from V and 5 bases from J, with 17 bases in between. Germline assignment: CDR1 DFQATT and CDR2 SNEGSKA (reference sequence). The CDR3 sequence: CSALSGGGGDTQYF. The CDR3 DNA sequence: TGCAGTGCTCTTAGCGGTGGAGGTGGAGATACGCAGTATTTT.

This clonotype was detected many times. V and J are TRBV5-1 and TRBJ1-2, with D hard to call. Trimming cost V 2 bases and J 8 bases, with 13 bases left between them. The CDR3 consists of 13 residues. Germline loops: CDR1 SGHRS, CDR2 YFSETQ. The CDR3 reads CASSLAPPGGYTF. The CDR3 DNA reads TGCGCCAGCAGCTTAGCCCCGCCCGGGGGCTACACCTTC.

V gene TRBV3-1 combines with J gene TRBJ2-1; a weak D match, TRBD2 (5 bases). The germline V gene encodes CDR1 LGHDT and CDR2 YNNKEL (reference sequence). The CDR3 loop spans 14 amino acids. Trimming took 1 base from V and 6 from J, leaving 10 bases between them. The CDR3 here is CASSQGEGSNEQFF. The CDR3, as DNA: TGTGCCAGCAGCCAAGGCGAGGGTAGCAATGAGCAGTTCTTC.

V is TRBV5-1 and J is TRBJ2-1, with D perhaps TRBD1 or TRBD2 (5 bases each). Germline lookup yields CDR1 SGHRS and CDR2 YFSETQ. CDR3 length: 14 amino acids. V lost 5 bases and J 5 bases, leaving 14 bases between the germline ends. CDR3 DNA sequence: TGCGCCAGCAGGGGTGGGACCAATAACAATGAGCAGTTCTTC. It specifies CASRGGTNNNEQFF.

The V call is TRBV7-9, the J call TRBJ2-7; the D gene is possibly TRBD2 (5 bases). Germline lookup yields CDR1 SEHNR and CDR2 FQNEAQ (reference sequence). V lost 8 bases and J lost 0, with 20 bases in between. The CDR3 totals 16 residues. For the CDR3, the DNA is TGTGCCAGCGCCAGTCGCAGCGGACTCTACTCCTACGAGCAGTACTTC. Its translation: CASASRSGLYSYEQYF.

The chain recombines TRBV5-1 with TRBJ2-7; D is perhaps TRBD1 or TRBD2 (5 bases each). This CDR3 has 15 amino acids. The germline gives CDR1 SGHRS, CDR2 YFSETQ. Trimming stripped 0 bases from V and 0 bases from J, with 10 bases between. DNA for the CDR3: TGCGCCAGCAGCTTGGGGGGGTTCAGCTCCTACGAGCAGTACTTC. Its protein product is CASSLGGFSSYEQYF.

The V call is TRBV30, the J call TRBJ2-2; D is uncertain. This CDR3 contains 13 residues. CDR1 and CDR2 (germline): GTSNPN, SVGIG (reference sequence). The V end lost 4 bases, the J end lost 4 bases, and 10 bases lay between the germline ends. CDR3 sequence reads: CAWTLGRTGELFF. The CDR3 region has the DNA TGTGCCTGGACCTTAGGCCGCACCGGGGAGCTGTTTTTT.

The V gene is TRBV5-4, the J gene TRBJ1-1; TRBD1 matches at 7 bases. After removal of 2 bases from V and 6 bases from J, the junction contained 10 bases not matched to a gene. Germline V CDR1 and CDR2: SGHNT, YYREEE (reference sequence). The CDR3 has 15 amino acids. CDR3 in amino acids: CASSLPRDSGSEAFF. The DNA for the CDR3 is TGTGCCAGCAGCTTACCCAGGGACAGCGGATCTGAAGCTTTCTTT.

The chain has TRBV20-1 and TRBJ1-5, with D maybe TRBD1 (5 bases). CDR1 is DFQATT and CDR2 is SNEGSKA in the germline V gene (reference sequence). This CDR3 contains 13 residues. Trimming pared 7 bases from V and 4 bases from J, leaving 14 bases between. CDR3 sequence (DNA): TGCAGTGGCATCGAAGGGGCGAATCAGCCCCAGCATTTT. This encodes CSGIEGANQPQHF.

The chain joins TRBV11-3 to TRBJ1-1, with D hard to call. This CDR3 has 13 amino acids. CDR1 is SGHNT, CDR2 YENEEA, per germline. Trimming took off 2 bases at V and 4 bases at J, with 8 bases between the two ends. The CDR3, as DNA: TGTGCCAGCAGCTTATATAGTTCCACTGAAGCTTTCTTT. Translation gives CASSLYSSTEAFF.

This clonotype occurred once. As the CDR3 is not closed by the conserved phenylalanine or tryptophan, this likely results from a read error. The chain is built from TRBV7-2 and TRBJ2-1; TRBD2 is a possible D gene (5 bases). Trimming removed 0 bases from V and 9 bases from J, with 6 bases in between. CDR3 length equals 12 residues. Germline V gene lookup returns CDR1 SGHTA and CDR2 FQGNSA. The CDR3 DNA reads as TGTGCCAGCAGCTTAGCAGAGGGTGAGCAGTTCTGC. Translating it yields CASSLAEGEQFC.

This clonotype appeared a few times. The chain carries TRBV15 and TRBJ2-7; 8 bases are a match to TRBD1. CDR3 length equals 14 residues. CDR1 LNHNV and CDR2 YYDKDF come from the germline V gene (reference sequence). V shed 0 bases, J shed 2 bases, and the junction held 0 bases outside the gene matches. The CDR3 protein is CATSRETGAYEQYF. CDR3 DNA: TGTGCCACCAGCAGAGAGACAGGGGCCTACGAGCAGTACTTC.

The V call is TRBV5-5, the J call TRBJ2-3; tentatively, D is TRBD2 (6 bases). Trimming left V 6 bases short and J 6 bases short, with 20 bases between. Looked up from germline, CDR1 is SGHKS and CDR2 is YYEKEE (reference sequence). This CDR3 spans 15 amino acids. CDR3 in amino acids: CASTRWTGRGDTQYF. CDR3 nucleotides: TGTGCCAGCACCCGGTGGACGGGCCGGGGGGATACGCAGTATTTT.